This entry is about one TCR beta chain. Its matching antigen is unknown. The protocol was immunoSEQ multiplex PCR, while the TCRdb copy is restricted to in-frame clones and leaves out a portion. The table shows around 20,000 clones, with just under 75% occurring only once. The data originate from a study of chemoradiotherapy in HPV16-positive cancers. Overall study: Candidate HPV-specific T-cell clones and common TCR motifs came from functional assays in a couple of HPV16-positive patients. Study-level results: Candidate HPV-specific clones and E7-related TCR motifs grew in tumor during treatment. HPV-responsive T-cell expansion during chemoradiotherapy was linked to improved recurrence-free survival in HPV16-positive patients.

Repeated repertoire sampling spanned the course of chemoradiotherapy. This TCR came from a human donor with HPV-associated anogenital cancer. The sample was collected from a patient who underwent chemoradiotherapy.

In DNA, the CDR3 is TGTGCCAGCAGCGTAGGTAACAGGGAATACGAGCAGTACTTC. Translation gives CASSVGNREYEQYF. V and J are TRBV9 and TRBJ2-7; a possible D gene is TRBD1 (6 bases). Germline V gene data show CDR1 as SGDLS and CDR2 as YYNGEE. The ends were cut back, 0 bases at V and 4 bases at J, with 11 bases in the middle. The CDR3 consists of 14 residues.